A single sample is the source of the 12 T cell receptor beta chains below, sequenced in a study of cytomegalovirus exposure and HLA in healthy donors. Repertoires were generated with immunoSEQ multiplex PCR, while TCRdb's copy carries only in-frame clones and drops some. This sample carries 180,000 or so clones, approximately 86% of them seen once, and the ten largest clones take around 7.2%. The specimen was PBMCs. These receptors all stem from a man aged 25 to 40 in good health and CMV-seropositive.

This clone was detected once. V and J are TRBV7-9 and TRBJ1-2; D unclear. This CDR3 region has 11 residues. V lost 1 base, J lost 13 bases, and 10 bases lay in between. Germline V gene lookup returns CDR1 SEHNR and CDR2 FQNEAQ (reference sequence). The CDR3 DNA is TGTGCCAGCAGCTTAGAGAGGGTTGCCACCTTC. Translation gives CASSLERVATF.

V usage is TRBV9 and J usage is TRBJ2-2; D may be TRBD2 (5 bases). Trimming left V 0 bases short and J 8 bases short, with 8 bases between. This CDR3 region has 13 residues. Per the germline V gene, CDR1 is SGDLS and CDR2 is YYNGEE. The CDR3 region is CASSVDEGGELFF. CDR3 in DNA: TGTGCCAGCAGCGTAGATGAGGGAGGGGAGCTGTTTTTT. Full variable domain (missing parts from reference TRBV9 and TRBJ2-2): DSGVTQTPKHLITATGQRVTLRCSPRSGDLSVYWYQQSLDQGLQFLIQYYNGEERAKGNILERFSAQQFPDLHSELNLSSLELGDSALYFCASSVDEGGELFFGEGSRLTVL.

The chain couples TRBV11-2 to TRBJ1-4; 8 positions match TRBD1. The CDR3 is 15 residues long. Germline loops: CDR1 SGHAT, CDR2 FQNNGV. The ends lost 3 bases at V and 8 bases at J; junction bases unmatched: 8. The CDR3: CASSFGQGAREKLFF. DNA for the CDR3: TGTGCCAGCAGCTTCGGGCAGGGGGCACGGGAAAAACTGTTTTTT.

This chain connects TRBV9 to TRBJ2-1; D is perhaps TRBD1 (6 bases). The CDR3 has 14 amino acids. Germline-derived CDR1 and CDR2 are SGDLS and YYNGEE. Trimming took off 0 bases at V and 7 bases at J, with 11 bases between the two ends. CDR3 protein: CASSVALRGNEQFF. The CDR3 coding sequence is TGTGCCAGCAGCGTAGCATTGAGGGGGAATGAGCAGTTCTTC.

The rearrangement uses TRBV27 and TRBJ2-5; D call uncertain. CDR1 and CDR2 (germline): MNHEY, SMNVEV (reference sequence). V dropped 9 bases and J dropped 3 bases, with 8 bases sitting between them. The CDR3 is 11 residues long. The CDR3 sequence: CASGREETQYF. In nucleotides, the CDR3 is TGTGCCAGTGGCAGAGAAGAGACCCAGTACTTC.

The chain carries TRBV2 and TRBJ2-7; weak D call: TRBD1 (5 bases). Germline CDR1 and CDR2: SNHLY and FYNNEI. Trimming shortened V by 5 bases and J by 5 bases, and 13 bases separated the two germline ends. This CDR3 region has 13 residues. The CDR3 region has the DNA TGTGCCAGCAGTCCACAGGAAGGGGACGAGCAGTACTTC. Amino acids: CASSPQEGDEQYF.

The J gene is TRBJ2-1, the V gene TRBV27, with 8 bases that match TRBD2. Germline CDR1 MNHEY, CDR2 SMNVEV (reference sequence). The trim removed 5 bases at V and 4 bases at J, leaving 7 bases unmatched. CDR3 length equals 15 residues. CDR3 loop: CASSVSGTRYNEQFF. Here the CDR3 DNA reads TGTGCCAGCAGTGTTAGCGGGACTCGATACAATGAGCAGTTCTTC.

V gene TRBV11-2 combines with J gene TRBJ2-3, with a weak D call TRBD2 (7 bases). CDR3 length: 16 residues. V gave up 5 bases and J gave up 7 bases, with 22 bases separating them. Germline V gives CDR1 SGHAT, CDR2 FQNNGV. CDR3 sequence reads: CASSPRTRGGVYTQYF. The CDR3 nucleotides read TGTGCCAGCAGCCCTCGCACGAGGGGGGGCGTATATACGCAGTATTTT.

This rearrangement joins TRBV27 to TRBJ1-5; D is unresolved. The CDR3 is 13 amino acids. Germline CDR1 MNHEY, CDR2 SMNVEV (reference sequence). V was pared by 5 bases and J by 4 bases, with 9 bases between. The CDR3: CASSGFGNQPQHF. DNA for the CDR3: TGTGCCAGCAGTGGATTCGGAAATCAGCCCCAGCATTTT.

This chain uses TRBV11-3 with TRBJ2-1; 7 bases map to TRBD1. Germline V gene data show CDR1 as SGHNT and CDR2 as YENEEA. The CDR3 is 14 residues long. Trimming cost V 3 bases and J 5 bases; bases outside gene matches: 4. The CDR3 here is CASSLGTDDNEQFF. The CDR3 DNA sequence: TGTGCCAGCAGCTTGGGGACAGACGACAATGAGCAGTTCTTC.

The chain is built from TRBV7-8 and TRBJ2-7, with 8 bases aligning to TRBD1. From germline, CDR1 is SGHVS and CDR2 FQNEAQ. V shed 4 bases and J 2 bases; nucleotides not matched to a gene: 4. This CDR3 has 14 amino acids. As DNA, the CDR3 is TGTGCCAGCAGCTGGGACAGGTCTACCTACGAGCAGTACTTC. Its translation is CASSWDRSTYEQYF.

The V and J genes are TRBV7-2 and TRBJ1-5; D is ambiguous. This CDR3 has 13 residues. From germline, CDR1 is SGHTA and CDR2 FQGNSA. Trimming took off 5 bases at V and 0 bases at J, with 5 bases between the two ends. CDR3 loop: CASSVNSNQPQHF. The CDR3 region has the DNA TGTGCCAGCAGCGTAAATAGCAATCAGCCCCAGCATTTT.